The rows below give T cell receptor beta chains drawn from one sample of a study of T cell repertoires in cytomegalovirus infection. One entry per CDR3 protein results from TCRdb running MiXCR on the reads. Of about 360,000 distinct CDR3 sequences listed, about a sixth were seen once; the top ten hold 7.5% to 9%. The sample consisted of PBMCs. Receptors originate from a human donor in good health (CMV status not recorded). Some clones in this sample may be carry-over from other donors' samples. CDR3s include the opening cysteine and the closing phenylalanine or tryptophan. D genes are given only for firm matches. A row's size may be missing; if present it is once, few, many or a size class.

D	V	J	size	DNA	CDR3
-	TRBV4-3	TRBJ1-6	few	TGCGCCAGCAGCCAAGAAAGGTCTAACTATAATTCACCCCTCCACTTT	CASSQERSNYNSPLHF
-	TRBV28	TRBJ2-7	-	TGTGCCAGCAGCGGGACCGACTACGAGCAGTACTTC	CASSGTDYEQYF
-	TRBV27	TRBJ2-6	once	TGTGCCAGCAGTTCCCTAGGCTCTGGGGCCAACGTCCTGACTTTC	CASSSLGSGANVLTF
-	TRBV6-4	TRBJ1-1	-	TGTGCCAGCAGTCCAGACGGGTCAGGGGAAGCTTTCTTT	CASSPDGSGEAFF
TRBD2	TRBV20-1	TRBJ2-7	-	TGCAGTGCTAGAGATTGGCGACTAGCGGGTTCCTACGAGCAGTACTTC	CSARDWRLAGSYEQYF
-	TRBV18	TRBJ1-1	-	TGTGCCAGCACCGACAGAGTACTTCAGGGCACTGAAGCTTTCTTT	CASTDRVLQGTEAFF
-	TRBV18	TRBJ1-6	many	TGTGCCAGCTCACCGATCAGGGGACTCGCCAGGTCACCCCTCCACTTT	CASSPIRGLARSPLHF
-	TRBV7-8	TRBJ1-1	many	TGTGCCAGCAGCCCCAGGAGTAGTTCTGAAGCTTTCTTT	CASSPRSSSEAFF
-	TRBV19	TRBJ1-1	-	TGTGCCAGTAGTACCACTCGGAACGGCACTGAAGCTTTCTTT	CASSTTRNGTEAFF
TRBD2	TRBV7-7	TRBJ2-1	many	TGTGCTAGCAGCCCTCTGTATCGGACTAGCTTTAATGAGCAGTTCTTC	CASSPLYRTSFNEQFF
-	TRBV28	TRBJ1-1	-	TGTGCCAGCAGGGGCGGAAACACTGAAGCTTTCTTT	CASRGGNTEAFF
-	TRBV11-2	TRBJ1-1	-	TGTGCCAGCAGCGGTCTATGGCGGTTGAACACTGAAGCTTTCTTT	CASSGLWRLNTEAFF